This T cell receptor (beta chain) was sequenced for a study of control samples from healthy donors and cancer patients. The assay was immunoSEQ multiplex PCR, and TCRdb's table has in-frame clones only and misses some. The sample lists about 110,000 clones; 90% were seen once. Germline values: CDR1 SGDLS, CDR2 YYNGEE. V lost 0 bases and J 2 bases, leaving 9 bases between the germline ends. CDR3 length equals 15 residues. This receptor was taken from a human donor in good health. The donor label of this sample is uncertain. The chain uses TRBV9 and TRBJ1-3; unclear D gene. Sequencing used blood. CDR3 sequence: CASSVDGPPGNTIYF. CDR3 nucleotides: TGTGCCAGCAGCGTAGATGGGCCCCCTGGAAACACCATATATTTT.